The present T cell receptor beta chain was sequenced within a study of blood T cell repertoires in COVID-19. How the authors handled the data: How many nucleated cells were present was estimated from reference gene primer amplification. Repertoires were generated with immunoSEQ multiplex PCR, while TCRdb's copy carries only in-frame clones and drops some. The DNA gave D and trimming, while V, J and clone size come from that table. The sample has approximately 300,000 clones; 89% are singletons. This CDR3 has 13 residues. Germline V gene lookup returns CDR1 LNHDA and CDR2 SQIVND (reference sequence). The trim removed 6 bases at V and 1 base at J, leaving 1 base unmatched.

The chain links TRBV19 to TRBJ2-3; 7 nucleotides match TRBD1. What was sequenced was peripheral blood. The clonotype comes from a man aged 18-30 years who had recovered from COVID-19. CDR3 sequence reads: CASRDRGTDTQYF. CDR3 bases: TGTGCCAGTAGAGACAGGGGCACAGATACGCAGTATTTT.